The 5 T cell receptor beta chains in this list originate from one sample, sequenced in a study of technical replicates of blood from a handful of donors. TCRdb's table, derived via immunoSEQ multiplex PCR, lists solely in-frame clones and lacks some. The profile covers 95,000 to 100,000 clones, with roughly 95% appearing a single time and 0.2% to 0.25% taken by the ten largest. The sample consisted of T cells isolated from PBMCs. The receptors were sampled from a human donor in good health.

This chain joins TRBV6-1 and TRBJ1-1, with 8 bases matching TRBD1. CDR1 and CDR2 (germline): MNHNS, SASEGT. Losses at the gene ends were 4 bases for V and 2 bases for J; bases not matched to a gene: 9. The CDR3 spans 16 residues. For the CDR3, the DNA is TGTGCCAGCAGTGGGGTGGGCAGGGGGCGAAACACTGAAGCTTTCTTT. Its translation: CASSGVGRGRNTEAFF.

The chain has TRBV6-6 and TRBJ2-4, with no clear D. From germline, CDR1 is MNHNY and CDR2 SVGAGI (reference sequence). The CDR3 consists of 12 residues. With 6 bases removed from V and 7 bases from J, the gap between germline ends came to 10 bases. Written as DNA, the CDR3 is TGTGCCAGCAGCCCCGACTGGAACATTCAGTACTTC. This gives the protein CASSPDWNIQYF.

V usage is TRBV7-3 and J usage is TRBJ2-1, with D possibly being TRBD2 (7 bases). Germline CDR1 is SGHTA and CDR2 is FQGTGA. Trimming left V 4 bases short and J 2 bases short, with 18 bases between. The CDR3 sequence is 17 residues long. The CDR3 is CASSSKGGTNAYNEQFF. The CDR3 bases are TGTGCCAGCAGCTCGAAGGGGGGGACAAATGCCTACAATGAGCAGTTCTTC.

This chain uses TRBV6-6 with TRBJ1-5; D unclear. V was cut by 4 bases and J by 0 bases, with 7 bases left in between. Germline CDR1 reads MNHNY; CDR2 reads SVGAGI (reference sequence). The length of the CDR3 is 14 residues. The CDR3 here is CASSSADSNQPQHF. The DNA for the CDR3 is TGTGCCAGCAGTTCCGCAGATAGCAATCAGCCCCAGCATTTT.

The J gene is TRBJ1-2, the V gene TRBV5-4; 8 positions agree with TRBD1. Germline V gene lookup returns CDR1 SGHNT and CDR2 YYREEE (reference sequence). CDR3 size: 14 residues. V dropped 3 bases and J dropped 2; count of bases not matched to a gene: 3. DNA for the CDR3: TGTGCCAGCAGCTCGGCAGGGGGCAACTATGGCTACACCTTC. Translating it yields CASSSAGGNYGYTF. Looking up the rest from reference TRBV5-4 and TRBJ1-2 gives the full variable domain: ETGVTQSPTHLIKTRGQQVTLRCSSQSGHNTVSWYQQALGQGPQFIFQYYREEENGRGNFPPRFSGLQFPNYSSELNVNALELDDSALYLCASSSAGGNYGYTFGSGTRLTVV.